This TCR beta chain comes out of a study of blood T cell repertoires in COVID-19. This clone came up a few times. The V gene's germline CDR1 is SGHNT and CDR2 YENEEA. J was trimmed by 4 bases and V by 0 bases; bases with no gene match: 7. The CDR3 consists of 17 residues. Produced via immunoSEQ multiplex PCR; TCRdb's table is partial and in-frame only. The profile shows under 350,000 clones, more than 80% of them singletons. The sample taken for sequencing was peripheral blood. The rearrangement joins TRBV11-3 to TRBJ2-3; 10 nucleotides match TRBD2. The clonotype comes from a woman aged 30 to 39 with COVID-19, enrolled during active disease. CDR3 protein: CASSLEAAGGRPDTQYF. CDR3 nucleotide sequence: TGTGCCAGCAGCTTAGAGGCAGCGGGAGGGCGGCCAGATACGCAGTATTTT. Full variable domain (remainder filled in from reference TRBV11-3 and TRBJ2-3): EAGVVQSPRYKIIEKKQPVAFWCNPISGHNTLYWYLQNLGQGPELLIRYENEEAVDDSQLPKDRFSAERLKGVDSTLKIQPAELGDSAVYLCASSLEAAGGRPDTQYFGPGTRLTVL.